The 17 T cell receptor beta chains reported below all come from one sample, sequenced in a study of cytomegalovirus exposure and HLA in healthy donors. Clones were read by immunoSEQ multiplex PCR, and TCRdb kept only the in-frame ones, dropping some. The sample has 250,000 or so clones, approximately 90% seen once; the top ten hold about 2.5%. The sample comprised PBMCs. These receptors originate from a young man in good health and CMV-seronegative.

The chain couples TRBV7-2 to TRBJ2-4; TRBD1 is a possible D gene (5 bases). This CDR3 is built from 15 residues. The V gene's germline CDR1 is SGHTA and CDR2 FQGNSA. Trimming removed 6 bases from V and 6 bases from J, with 18 bases in between. In DNA form, the CDR3 reads TGTGCCAGCAGATCGATACAGGTTGGCCTAAACATTCAGTACTTC. Protein product: CASRSIQVGLNIQYF. The variable domain in full, completed from reference TRBV7-2 and TRBJ2-4, reads GAGVSQSPSNKVTEKGKDVELRCDPISGHTALYWYRQSLGQGLEFLIYFQGNSAPDKSGLPSDRFSAERTGGSVSTLTIQRTQQEDSAVYLCASRSIQVGLNIQYFGAGTRLSVL.

The chain links TRBV14 to TRBJ1-2, with 7 bases identical to TRBD1. V was pared by 3 bases and J by 2 bases, with 3 bases of the junction left unmatched. Germline CDR1 reads SGHDN; CDR2 reads FVKESK. The CDR3 sequence is 14 residues long. This chain's CDR3 is CASSQLQGNYGYTF. The CDR3 DNA reads as TGTGCCAGCAGCCAGCTACAGGGGAACTATGGCTACACCTTC.

The rearrangement links TRBV28 to TRBJ1-1; 7 bases align to TRBD1. The CDR3 is made up of 14 amino acids. The germline CDR1 and CDR2 sequences are MDHEN and SYDVKM. Trimming took 5 bases from V and 3 from J; bases not matched to a gene: 6. The CDR3 is CASSPQGVDTEAFF. The CDR3 DNA reads as TGTGCCAGCAGTCCTCAGGGGGTGGACACTGAAGCTTTCTTT.

The chain joins TRBV11-2 to TRBJ2-7, with 7 bases identical to TRBD2. The germline CDR1 and CDR2 sequences are SGHAT and FQNNGV. V dropped 3 bases and J dropped 4; count of bases not matched to a gene: 6. This CDR3 is 14 amino acids long. The CDR3 DNA follows: TGTGCCAGCAGCTTGGCGGGAGTTCCGTACGAGCAGTACTTC. This codes for CASSLAGVPYEQYF.

The chain has TRBV5-6 and TRBJ2-1, with D possibly TRBD1 on 6 matching bases. Germline values: CDR1 SGHDT, CDR2 YYEEEE. There are 14 residues in the CDR3. Trimming cost V 6 bases and J 1 base, with 11 bases left between them. CDR3 protein: CASIFQGSYNEQFF. CDR3 nucleotide sequence: TGTGCCAGCATCTTTCAGGGGTCCTACAATGAGCAGTTCTTC.

Here the CDR3 reads CASSPGLAGSGELFF. Here the CDR3 DNA reads TGCGCCAGCAGCCCCGGACTAGCCGGTTCCGGGGAGCTGTTTTTT. The chain links TRBV5-1 to TRBJ2-2; TRBD2 matches 8 bases. The ends lost 4 bases at V and 6 bases at J; junction bases unmatched: 8. CDR3 length: 15 amino acids. Per germline, CDR1 SGHRS and CDR2 YFSETQ. Full variable domain (outside the CDR3, taken from reference TRBV5-1 and TRBJ2-2): KAGVTQTPRYLIKTRGQQVTLSCSPISGHRSVSWYQQTPGQGLQFLFEYFSETQRNKGNFPGRFSGRQFSNSRSEMNVSTLELGDSALYLCASSPGLAGSGELFFGEGSRLTVL.

The chain joins TRBV4-1 to TRBJ1-3; 8 bases align to TRBD1. The length of the CDR3 is 15 residues. Germline CDR1 reads MGHRA; CDR2 reads YSYEKL. J lost 1 base, V lost 1 base, and 0 bases had no gene match. CDR3 loop: CASSQGTGSGNTIYF. CDR3 coding DNA: TGCGCCAGCAGCCAAGGGACAGGGTCTGGAAACACCATATATTTT.

The chain couples TRBV6-1 to TRBJ2-7; TRBD1 is a possible D gene (6 bases). The CDR3 totals 13 residues. Per germline, CDR1 MNHNS and CDR2 SASEGT. Trimming cost V 5 bases and J 1 base, with 9 bases left between them. CDR3 in DNA: TGTGCCAGCAGTTTACAGGGTTCCTACGAGCAGTACTTC. Its protein product is CASSLQGSYEQYF.

The chain combines TRBV5-1 with TRBJ1-1; 7 nucleotides line up with TRBD1. Germline CDR1 and CDR2: SGHRS and YFSETQ. After removal of 4 bases from V and 0 bases from J, the junction contained 12 bases not matched to a gene. The CDR3 has 17 amino acids. In DNA, the CDR3 is TGCGCCAGCAGCCTCGGGACAGTCAACGTGATGAACACTGAAGCTTTCTTT. It specifies CASSLGTVNVMNTEAFF.

This chain links TRBV11-2 with TRBJ2-1; possible D gene TRBD1, 5 bases. Per the germline V gene, CDR1 is SGHAT and CDR2 is FQNNGV. CDR3 length: 13 amino acids. Trimming took off 5 bases at V and 8 bases at J, with 13 bases between the two ends. The CDR3 coding sequence is TGTGCCAGCAGCCTGTCTCAGGGCTATGAGCAGTTCTTC. Translating it yields CASSLSQGYEQFF.

The chain employs TRBV21-1 and TRBJ1-2; the table's D call, TRBD1, has no DNA check behind it. TRBV21-1 is a listed pseudogene. This CDR3 has 18 residues. The CDR3 DNA is TGTGCCAGCAGCCTTCCTCCGGGACAGGGAAATTATAACTATGGCTACACCTTC. Its translation: CASSLPPGQGNYNYGYTF.

The V call is TRBV4-1, the J call TRBJ2-1; possibly TRBD2 for D (6 bases). The CDR3 is made up of 19 amino acids. Germline lookup yields CDR1 MGHRA and CDR2 YSYEKL. Trimming removed 1 base at V and 4 bases at J, with 23 bases between. The CDR3 reads CASSQGLGRGLRQYNEQFF. In nucleotides, the CDR3 is TGCGCCAGCAGCCAAGGACTGGGTAGGGGACTCCGACAGTACAATGAGCAGTTCTTC.

The J gene is TRBJ2-3, the V gene TRBV19, with TRBD2 identical over 7 bases. The V gene's germline CDR1 is LNHDA and CDR2 SQIVND (reference sequence). V was pared by 1 base and J by 4 bases, with 8 bases of the junction left unmatched. This CDR3 comprises 16 residues. The CDR3 is CASSIVEGGPADTQYF. The CDR3 DNA sequence: TGTGCCAGTAGTATAGTGGAGGGAGGGCCCGCAGATACGCAGTATTTT.

This clone was seen more than once but under ten times. This sequence joins TRBV27 and TRBJ2-7, with 9 bases identical to TRBD1. CDR3 length: 15 amino acids. Germline values: CDR1 MNHEY, CDR2 SMNVEV (reference sequence). The V gene end was trimmed by 5 bases and the J gene end by 2 bases; junction bases not matched to a gene: 7. CDR3 nucleotide sequence: TGTGCCAGCAGTGCCGTTGGACAGGGGACCTACGAGCAGTACTTC. This codes for CASSAVGQGTYEQYF.

The V call is TRBV7-2, the J call TRBJ2-3; TRBD1 might be the D (6 bases). CDR1 and CDR2 (germline): SGHTA, FQGNSA. V lost 3 bases to trimming and J lost 6 bases, with 13 bases between them. This CDR3 spans 14 amino acids. The CDR3 DNA sequence: TGTGCCAGCAGCTTCCGGGACACACGGGATACGCAGTATTTT. It specifies CASSFRDTRDTQYF.

This chain joins TRBV27 and TRBJ2-3, with TRBD1 identical over 10 bases. Germline values: CDR1 MNHEY, CDR2 SMNVEV (reference sequence). CDR3 size: 15 residues. J gave up 3 bases and V 6 bases, and 6 bases lay outside the gene matches. CDR3 nucleotide sequence: TGTGCCAGCAGCTCGGACAGGGGGAATACAGATACGCAGTATTTT. Amino acid sequence: CASSSDRGNTDTQYF.

This chain uses TRBV18 with TRBJ1-1, with 8 bases that match TRBD1. J was trimmed by 8 bases and V by 6 bases; bases with no gene match: 5. The CDR3 has 12 amino acids. Germline V gene sequence: CDR1 KGHSH, CDR2 LQKENI. The CDR3 loop reads CASSLQGAEAFF. CDR3 bases: TGTGCCAGCTCTCTTCAGGGGGCGGAAGCTTTCTTT.